A single sample is the source of the 24 T cell receptor beta chains below, sequenced in a study of PD-L1 blockade in urothelial cancer (dated by TCRdb to the late 2010s). Libraries were constructed by the immunoSEQ multiplex PCR assay. As stored in TCRdb, this immuneACCESS dataset retains in-frame rearrangements with V and J assigned. A fraction of the clones does not appear; measured against another copy, unresolved V genes explain less than half of the discrepancy, and the remainder lacks a known reason. This sample lists some 1,600 clones; roughly 34% were detected once. Jointly, the top ten make up about 11% of the sample. Interpreted using the paper, the time point label stands for: pretreatment tumor sample. The specimen comprised tumor tissue, sampled before atezolizumab (anti-PD-L1) treatment. The receptors come from a woman aged 60-75 years with urothelial cancer.

By proportion, this clone is medium-sized (0.01 to 0.1%). The J gene is TRBJ1-5, the V gene TRBV6-8; 11 bases are shared with TRBD1. Germline V lookup: CDR1 MNHGY, CDR2 SAAAGT. V gave up 7 bases and J gave up 7 bases; unmatched junction bases: 12. The length of the CDR3 is 16 residues. CDR3 bases: TGTGCCAGCACCACCGGGGGACAGGGGGGACGGCAGCCCCAGCATTTT. This encodes CASTTGGQGGRQPQHF.

The V call is TRBV11-3, the J call TRBJ1-4; D remains ambiguous. The CDR3 covers 16 residues. Trimming took 3 bases from V and 3 from J, leaving 14 bases between them. Germline values: CDR1 SGHNT, CDR2 YENEEA. The CDR3 protein is CASSFPPGGSNEKLFF. CDR3 bases: TGTGCCAGCAGCTTCCCCCCTGGAGGTTCTAATGAAAAACTGTTTTTT.

The sample holds a few counts of this clone. The genes are TRBV6-8 and TRBJ2-7; TRBD2 matches at 8 bases. The CDR3 runs 15 residues. Germline V gene data show CDR1 as MNHGY and CDR2 as SAAAGT. Trimming at V came to 7 bases and at J to 4 bases, leaving 12 bases not matched to a gene. The CDR3 sequence: CASTGAGRASYEQYF. The CDR3 region has the DNA TGTGCCAGCACTGGAGCCGGGAGGGCCTCTTACGAGCAGTACTTC.

The chain recombines TRBV18 with TRBJ1-4; D is unresolved. The germline gives CDR1 KGHSH, CDR2 LQKENI. Trimming took off 2 bases at V and 0 bases at J, with 7 bases between the two ends. The CDR3 length is 15 residues. The CDR3 protein is CASSPGRTTNEKLFF. CDR3 nucleotides: TGTGCCAGCTCACCAGGACGGACAACTAATGAAAAACTGTTTTTT.

In this sample, this clone is medium-sized. CDR3 DNA sequence: TGTGCCAGCAGTGTGGATTCGGGCTCCTACGAGCAGTACTTC. Amino acids: CASSVDSGSYEQYF. This chain links TRBV6-8 with TRBJ2-7, with D uncertain. From germline, CDR1 is MNHGY and CDR2 SAAAGT. The CDR3 sequence is 14 residues long. V lost 5 bases and J lost 0, with 11 bases in between.

This chain links TRBV6-7 with TRBJ2-1; TRBD2 matches 8 bases. TRBV6-7 counts as an open reading frame of uncertain function. The V segment lost 2 bases and the J segment 8 bases; nucleotides outside the gene matches: 11. The CDR3 is 16 amino acids. CDR3 loop: CASSYDQNTGRDEQFF. CDR3 sequence (DNA): TGTGCCAGCAGTTACGATCAGAACACCGGGAGGGATGAGCAGTTCTTC.

J is TRBJ2-7 and V is TRBV19; TRBD1 is a possible D gene (6 bases). Germline CDR1 and CDR2: LNHDA and SQIVND (reference sequence). Trimming cost V 6 bases and J 3 bases, with 18 bases left between them. This CDR3 is 15 amino acids long. The CDR3 protein is CASRKAGTMGYEQYF. The DNA for the CDR3 is TGTGCCAGTAGAAAAGCCGGGACAATGGGCTACGAGCAGTACTTC.

This clone was detected a few times. Compared with germline, one end of the junction differs, possibly owing to a read error. The chain couples TRBV2 to TRBJ2-7; D is unresolved. There are 12 residues in the CDR3. Germline V gives CDR1 SNHLY, CDR2 FYNNEI. This CDR3 reads CASSPDPYEQYF. The CDR3 DNA reads as TGTGCCAGCAGTCCTGACCCCTATGAGCAGTACTTC.

In its sample, this clone was seen a few times. The gene calls are TRBV6-8 and TRBJ2-5; D perhaps matches TRBD1 (6 bases). V was trimmed by 6 bases and J by 7 bases, leaving 21 bases between them. Germline V gene lookup returns CDR1 MNHGY and CDR2 SAAAGT. The CDR3 is 15 residues long. This chain's CDR3 is CASRPPGVQGGTQYF. In nucleotides, the CDR3 is TGTGCCAGCAGGCCCCCCGGTGTGCAAGGGGGGACCCAGTACTTC.

This clone was seen only a few times. This rearrangement joins TRBV9 to TRBJ1-3, with 8 bases matching TRBD1. V trimming: 4 bases; J trimming: 6 bases; junction bases outside the gene matches: 12. CDR3 length: 16 amino acids. Per germline, CDR1 SGDLS and CDR2 YYNGEE. CDR3 DNA sequence: TGTGCCAGCAGCCTACCGACCGGGACAGGAGTAAACACCATATATTTT. This gives the protein CASSLPTGTGVNTIYF.

This clone has only a few counts. The genes are TRBV18 and TRBJ1-4, with TRBD1 matching over 7 bases. The J segment lost 7 bases and the V segment lost 2 bases, leaving 7 bases of the junction unmatched. The germline gives CDR1 KGHSH, CDR2 LQKENI. CDR3 length: 15 amino acids. The CDR3 protein is CASSPETGSPEKLFF. In DNA, the CDR3 is TGTGCCAGCTCACCAGAGACAGGGAGTCCTGAAAAACTGTTTTTT.

This clone turned up a few times. The gene calls are TRBV28 and TRBJ2-7; 7 bases are a match to TRBD2. CDR3 length equals 12 residues. V was pared by 8 bases and J by 2 bases, with 3 bases of the junction left unmatched. The germline V gene has CDR1 MDHEN and CDR2 SYDVKM. CDR3 residues: CASHTSAYEQYF. The CDR3 coding sequence is TGTGCCAGCCATACTAGCGCCTACGAGCAGTACTTC.

The chain links TRBV9 to TRBJ1-5; 7 positions agree with TRBD1. V lost 5 bases, J lost 7 bases, and 12 bases stayed unmatched. This CDR3 comprises 15 residues. Germline CDR1 is SGDLS and CDR2 is YYNGEE. CDR3 region: CASRVGQVWGQPQHF. In nucleotides, the CDR3 is TGTGCCAGCAGGGTTGGACAGGTCTGGGGACAGCCCCAGCATTTT.

The rearrangement joins TRBV19 to TRBJ2-3; D possibly corresponds to TRBD2 (6 bases). Per germline, CDR1 LNHDA and CDR2 SQIVND (reference sequence). The CDR3 is 14 residues long. The germline V and J ends were trimmed by 6 bases and 1 base, with 11 bases remaining between them. The CDR3 DNA sequence: TGTGCCAGTAGGCACGGGGGTGGCACAGATACGCAGTATTTT. Its translation is CASRHGGGTDTQYF.

There are a few counts of this clone. The J gene is TRBJ2-7, the V gene TRBV28, with 7 positions matching TRBD1. Germline V gene sequence: CDR1 MDHEN, CDR2 SYDVKM. The CDR3 has 16 residues. V dropped 5 bases and J dropped 0; count of bases not matched to a gene: 10. For the CDR3, the DNA is TGTGCCAGCAGTCCCCACCCACAGGGGACCTCCTACGAGCAGTACTTC. Translating it yields CASSPHPQGTSYEQYF.

The J gene is TRBJ1-6, the V gene TRBV14; D is undetermined. The CDR3 consists of 15 residues. Germline CDR1 reads SGHDN; CDR2 reads FVKESK. V lost 2 bases and J 0 bases, leaving 5 bases between the germline ends. CDR3 bases: TGTGCCAGCAGCCAATTTAGCTCCTATAATTCACCCCTCCACTTT. It is translated as CASSQFSSYNSPLHF. The full variable domain, in which reference TRBV14 and TRBJ1-6 provide the parts outside the CDR3, is EAGVTQFPSHSVIEKGQTVTLRCDPISGHDNLYWYRRVMGKEIKFLLHFVKESKQDESGMPNNRFLAERTGGTYSTLKVQPAELEDSGVYFCASSQFSSYNSPLHFGNGTRLTVT.

This clone was found a few times. The J gene is TRBJ2-2, the V gene TRBV9; D is undetermined. The V end lost 2 bases, the J end lost 4 bases, and 9 bases lay between the germline ends. Germline CDR1 is SGDLS and CDR2 is YYNGEE. This CDR3 has 14 amino acids. The CDR3 protein is CASSVGRFTGELFF. The CDR3 region has the DNA TGTGCCAGCAGCGTCGGACGGTTCACCGGGGAGCTGTTTTTT.

The chain combines TRBV6-7 with TRBJ1-2, with no clear D. TRBV6-7 is flagged as an ORF with uncertain function. This CDR3 is 15 amino acids long. Deletions cut 0 bases from V and 0 bases from J, with 8 bases between. CDR3 amino acids: CASSYSAGTNYGYTF. DNA for the CDR3: TGTGCCAGCAGTTACTCGGCAGGCACTAACTATGGCTACACCTTC.

The J gene is TRBJ1-4, the V gene TRBV14; perhaps TRBD1 as D (5 bases). Germline V lookup: CDR1 SGHDN, CDR2 FVKESK. There are 14 residues in the CDR3. V was clipped by 6 bases and J by 0 bases, with 8 bases between them. CDR3 nucleotides: TGTGCCAGCAGTCCGACAGCAACTAATGAAAAACTGTTTTTT. This translates into CASSPTATNEKLFF.

The V gene is TRBV29-1, the J gene TRBJ1-2, with TRBD1 identical over 9 bases. This CDR3 is 14 amino acids long. V dropped 1 base and J dropped 4; count of bases not matched to a gene: 4. The germline V gene encodes CDR1 SQVTM and CDR2 ANQGSEA. The CDR3 DNA reads TGCAGCGTTGAAGGAACAGGGGGCGGCTATGGCTACACCTTC. This codes for CSVEGTGGGYGYTF.

The chain joins TRBV25-1 to TRBJ2-7; D is uncertain. Trimming shortened V by 3 bases and J by 5 bases, and 20 bases separated the two germline ends. The V gene's germline CDR1 is MGHDK and CDR2 SYGVNS. This CDR3 is 16 amino acids long. The CDR3 sequence is CASSDIRTNPFHEQYF. CDR3 in DNA: TGTGCCAGCAGTGACATACGGACGAACCCTTTCCACGAGCAGTACTTC.

By share, this clone counts as medium-sized. This sequence joins TRBV9 and TRBJ2-7; no firm D call. Germline lookup yields CDR1 SGDLS and CDR2 YYNGEE. V was cut by 4 bases and J by 0 bases, with 11 bases left in between. The CDR3 has 14 residues. The CDR3 protein is CASSRSGDSYEQYF. The DNA for the CDR3 is TGTGCCAGCAGCCGGTCAGGCGACTCCTACGAGCAGTACTTC.

This chain connects TRBV11-3 to TRBJ1-1, with D possibly being TRBD1 (5 bases). Trimming stripped 1 base from V and 1 base from J, with 7 bases between. This CDR3 is built from 14 residues. Germline V gene data show CDR1 as SGHNT and CDR2 as YENEEA. The DNA for the CDR3 is TGTGCCAGCAGCTTAGGACAGACGAACACTGAAGCTTTCTTT. It codes for CASSLGQTNTEAFF.

The genes are TRBV19 and TRBJ1-5; D remains ambiguous. Trimming took 0 bases from V and 2 from J, leaving 5 bases between them. Germline V gene data show CDR1 as LNHDA and CDR2 as SQIVND (reference sequence). The CDR3 has 14 amino acids. DNA for the CDR3: TGTGCCAGTAGTATAGAGAGGGGCAATCAGCCCCAGCATTTT. The encoded protein is CASSIERGNQPQHF.